This T cell receptor beta chain stems from a study of T cells after yellow fever vaccination. The study, taken as a whole, reports: It was the secondary response that reached its peak faster, day 5 versus 15, but it was weaker. Once the booster was given, most primary-vaccination clones reappeared, at approximately 97% for CD4 and approximately 88% for CD8.

Germline trimming cut 0 bases from V and 4 bases from J; bases unmatched to any gene: 7. Germline-derived CDR1 and CDR2 are SGDLS and YYNGEE. This CDR3 region has 17 residues. This clonotype has just a few counts. The antigen is unknown. By 5'RACE template switching, TCR cDNA was produced, with a universal primer site and UMIs added in the process. Each CDR3 protein is one row after TCRdb ran MiXCR on the 5' RACE reads. In the table there are 170,000 or so distinct CDR3 sequences, approximately 9.7% of which are singletons. This sequence originates from a man aged 18 to 29 who received the YFV17D yellow fever vaccine. The chain joins TRBV9 to TRBJ2-2; 9 bases are shared with TRBD1. The input for sequencing was CD8+ T cells sorted from PBMCs, taken 45 days after the yellow fever booster vaccination. CDR3 region: CASSVGRGTGITGELFF. CDR3 DNA: TGTGCCAGCAGCGTAGGTAGGGGGACAGGGATCACCGGGGAGCTGTTTTTT.